The 6 T cell receptor beta chains below were found in one sample sequenced in a study of blood T cell repertoires in COVID-19. Clones were sequenced by immunoSEQ multiplex PCR, and TCRdb holds only the in-frame ones, with some missing. The data contain over 150,000 clones, more than 65% of them singletons. Sequencing used PBMCs or T cells enriched from blood (not recorded which). These receptors were obtained from a man aged 40-55 years who had recovered from COVID-19.

V and J are TRBV2 and TRBJ1-4; a possible D gene is TRBD1 (6 bases). V was clipped by 5 bases and J by 4 bases, with 14 bases between them. Per germline, CDR1 SNHLY and CDR2 FYNNEI. The CDR3 length is 15 residues. CDR3 DNA: TGTGCCAGCAGTATTCAAGGACAGATTAATGAAAAACTGTTTTTT. Translation gives CASSIQGQINEKLFF.

This clone was seen only a few times. The chain has TRBV14 and TRBJ1-3; D gene uncertain. The CDR3 runs to 13 residues. The ends were cut back, 4 bases at V and 0 bases at J, with 4 bases in the middle. Germline lookup yields CDR1 SGHDN and CDR2 FVKESK. The CDR3 region is CASSPSSGNTIYF. The DNA of the CDR3 is TGTGCCAGCAGCCCCAGCTCTGGAAACACCATATATTTT.

This CDR3 is CASHRGLTTFSGANVLTF. CDR3 coding DNA: TGTGCCAGTCACAGGGGCCTCACAACCTTTTCTGGGGCCAACGTCCTGACTTTC. The chain carries TRBV19 and TRBJ2-6; the match to TRBD1 covers 7 bases. The CDR3 runs to 18 residues. V shed 8 bases, J shed 1 base, and the junction held 14 bases outside the gene matches. Germline CDR1 LNHDA, CDR2 SQIVND (reference sequence).

The V gene is TRBV18, the J gene TRBJ1-2; perhaps TRBD1 as D (5 bases). Per the germline V gene, CDR1 is KGHSH and CDR2 is LQKENI. CDR3 length: 16 residues. V dropped 3 bases and J dropped 8 bases, with 22 bases sitting between them. CDR3 DNA: TGTGCCAGCTCACCCTTAGTTCCATCGGGTCAGGGAGGCTACACCTTC. Translated: CASSPLVPSGQGGYTF.

This chain connects TRBV7-2 to TRBJ1-1; tentatively, D is TRBD1 (6 bases). The CDR3 has 15 amino acids. V dropped 0 bases and J dropped 1 base, with 9 bases sitting between them. The germline V gene encodes CDR1 SGHTA and CDR2 FQGNSA. CDR3 DNA: TGTGCCAGCAGCTTAGCCGGGACACAGAACACTGAAGCTTTCTTT. Translating gives CASSLAGTQNTEAFF.

This clone appeared a single time. The chain combines TRBV28 with TRBJ2-1; 15 nucleotides align to TRBD2. V lost 3 bases to trimming and J lost 10 bases; unmatched junction nucleotides: 13. The CDR3 sequence is 18 residues long. Germline V gives CDR1 MDHEN, CDR2 SYDVKM. The CDR3 coding sequence is TGTGCCAGCAGTTTCCCCGGAACCCGGGGACTAGCGGGGGGCGAGCAGTTCTTC. Its protein is CASSFPGTRGLAGGEQFF.